Listed below are T cell receptor beta chains from one sample, sequenced in a study of cytomegalovirus exposure and HLA in healthy donors. Repertoires were generated with immunoSEQ multiplex PCR, while TCRdb's copy carries only in-frame clones and drops some. The sample shows fewer than 200,000 clones, about three quarters of them seen only once. Sequenced input: PBMCs. The receptors here all came from a female donor in good health and CMV-seronegative. CDR3s include the opening cysteine and the closing phenylalanine or tryptophan. The order of the fields is V gene, D gene, clone size, J gene, CDR3 protein, CDR3 DNA. D genes are given only for firm matches. Size is stated for part of the rows, as once, few or many counts, or as a class when the clone is expanded.

TRBV10-3,TRBD1,-,TRBJ2-2,CAIGQGGTGELFF,TGTGCCATCGGACAGGGAGGCACCGGGGAGCTGTTTTTT
TRBV7-2,TRBD1,few,TRBJ1-2,CASSSDRGFGYTF,TGTGCCAGCAGCTCGGACAGGGGGTTTGGCTACACCTTC
TRBV14,-,-,TRBJ2-4,CASRAGGAKNIQYF,TGTGCCAGCAGGGCAGGAGGGGCCAAAAACATTCAGTACTTC
TRBV6-6,TRBD2,-,TRBJ2-1,CASSYGTSGGAAEQFF,TGTGCCAGCAGTTATGGGACTAGCGGGGGGGCCGCTGAGCAGTTCTTC
TRBV19,TRBD2,-,TRBJ2-5,CASTSRLAGGQETQYF,TGTGCCAGTACTAGCCGACTAGCGGGAGGCCAAGAGACCCAGTACTTC
TRBV7-2,-,-,TRBJ2-7,CASSSEVRRASYEQYF,TGTGCCAGCAGCTCAGAGGTCAGGCGGGCCTCCTACGAGCAGTACTTC
TRBV2,TRBD2,few,TRBJ2-3,CARGLAGGITADTQYF,TGTGCCAGGGGACTAGCGGGAGGGATAACCGCAGATACGCAGTATTTT
TRBV2,TRBD1,-,TRBJ2-5,CASRRGTGETQYF,TGTGCCAGCAGGAGGGGGACAGGGGAGACCCAGTACTTC
TRBV7-8,-,-,TRBJ1-1,CASSLSLRSNTEAFF,TGTGCCAGCAGCTTATCGCTACGCTCGAACACTGAAGCTTTCTTT
TRBV5-4,-,-,TRBJ2-3,CASSSSSSLRDTQYF,TGTGCCAGCAGCTCCTCTAGCTCACTCCGGGATACGCAGTATTTT
TRBV5-4,-,-,TRBJ2-1,CASSLPTGALNEQFF,TGTGCCAGCAGCTTGCCCACCGGAGCCCTCAATGAGCAGTTCTTC
TRBV7-6,TRBD1,few,TRBJ1-4,CASSLGQAHEKLFF,TGTGCCAGCAGTCTGGGACAGGCCCATGAAAAACTGTTTTTT
TRBV4-3,-,few,TRBJ2-1,CASSQGEGNEQFF,TGCGCCAGCAGCCAGGGAGAAGGCAATGAGCAGTTCTTC
TRBV19,-,-,TRBJ2-2,CASRVKGDTGELFF,TGTGCCAGTAGGGTCAAGGGGGACACCGGGGAGCTGTTTTTT
TRBV7-8,TRBD1,-,TRBJ1-5,CASSLGGGADNQPQHF,TGTGCCAGCAGCTTAGGAGGGGGCGCGGATAATCAGCCCCAGCATTTT
TRBV5-8,-,-,TRBJ1-3,CASSFDSRAGNTIYF,TGTGCCAGCAGCTTTGACAGTAGAGCTGGAAACACCATATATTTT
TRBV5-4,TRBD1,-,TRBJ1-1,CASSPGQDNTEAFF,TGTGCCAGCAGCCCAGGACAGGACAACACTGAAGCTTTCTTT
TRBV30,TRBD1,-,TRBJ1-4,CAWTATEGQGVGKLFF,TGTGCCTGGACCGCGACCGAGGGACAGGGGGTCGGCAAACTGTTTTTT
TRBV12-1,-,-,TRBJ2-1,CASRVEKGKGSGRAGNEQFF,TGTGCCAGCCGCGTGGAAAAGGGAAAGGGGAGCGGGAGGGCCGGAAATGAGCAGTTCTTC
TRBV11-1,TRBD1,-,TRBJ2-1,CASSLVQGVAYNEQFF,TGTGCCAGCAGCTTAGTTCAGGGGGTCGCCTACAATGAGCAGTTCTTC
TRBV30,TRBD1,-,TRBJ1-4,CAWSPGQADNEKLFF,TGTGCCTGGAGTCCTGGACAGGCCGATAATGAAAAACTGTTTTTT
TRBV5-1,-,-,TRBJ2-1,CASSLATQGSLNEQFF,TGCGCCAGCAGCTTGGCTACACAGGGAAGCCTCAATGAGCAGTTCTTC
TRBV2,-,once,TRBJ2-3,CATAASGRADTQYF,TGTGCCACAGCAGCCTCGGGGAGAGCAGATACGCAGTATTTT
TRBV6-5,TRBD2,-,TRBJ2-7,CASSYLTGGAEQYF,TGTGCCAGCAGTTACTTGACCGGGGGGGCCGAGCAGTACTTC
TRBV12-5,-,few,TRBJ2-7,CATARGSYEQYF,TGTGCTACCGCCAGGGGCTCCTACGAGCAGTACTTC
TRBV28,-,-,TRBJ1-2,CASSLPRGQNYGYTF,TGTGCCAGCAGCCTCCCACGAGGGCAGAACTATGGCTACACCTTC
TRBV12-5,TRBD1,-,TRBJ1-2,CASGFKGGTNYGYTF,TGTGCTAGTGGTTTTAAAGGGGGCACTAACTATGGCTACACCTTC
TRBV13,TRBD2,-,TRBJ2-3,CASSLGLSGRAGDTQYF,TGTGCCAGCAGCTTAGGCCTTAGCGGGAGGGCTGGAGATACGCAGTATTTT
TRBV6-1,-,-,TRBJ2-2,CASTPRRDTGELFF,TGTGCCAGCACTCCCCGCAGGGACACCGGGGAGCTGTTTTTT
TRBV6-5,-,-,TRBJ1-1,CASSYVMGALTTEAFF,TGTGCCAGCAGTTACGTAATGGGGGCTTTGACCACTGAAGCTTTCTTT
TRBV30,-,-,TRBJ1-1,CAWSVWPGSDTEAFF,TGTGCCTGGAGTGTATGGCCAGGGTCAGACACTGAAGCTTTCTTT
TRBV7-9,TRBD1,-,TRBJ2-3,CASSFFVVGTGYTDTQYF,TGTGCCAGCAGCTTTTTCGTCGTCGGGACAGGGTATACAGATACGCAGTATTTT
TRBV7-7,-,once,TRBJ2-7,CASSLGMRDEQYF,TGTGCTAGCAGCTTAGGTATGCGCGACGAGCAGTACTTC
TRBV4-2,TRBD2,-,TRBJ2-5,CASSQDWTSGSGVQTQYF,TGTGCCAGCAGCCAAGATTGGACTAGCGGGAGCGGTGTGCAGACCCAGTACTTC
TRBV7-6,-,-,TRBJ2-3,CASSLGSPTSTDTQYF,TGTGCCAGCAGCTTAGGGTCCCCCACTAGCACAGATACGCAGTATTTT
TRBV5-4,TRBD1,-,TRBJ2-7,CASSLGGQGTYEQYF,TGTGCCAGCAGCTTGGGGGGACAGGGCACCTACGAGCAGTACTTC
TRBV27,TRBD2,-,TRBJ2-7,CASSFRGRYEQYF,TGTGCCAGCAGTTTTCGCGGGAGGTACGAGCAGTACTTC
TRBV9,-,-,TRBJ2-2,CASSVDPGLSSGELFF,TGTGCCAGCAGCGTAGATCCAGGGTTGTCGTCCGGGGAGCTGTTTTTT
TRBV6-4,TRBD2,few,TRBJ2-3,CASSLMGTSGGSTDTQYF,TGTGCCAGCAGTCTCATGGGGACTAGCGGGGGAAGCACAGATACGCAGTATTTT
TRBV27,-,-,TRBJ1-1,CASRLAGGTEAFF,TGTGCCAGCAGATTAGCCGGGGGCACTGAAGCTTTCTTT
TRBV11-2,-,few,TRBJ2-5,CASSFGGSGETQYF,TGTGCCAGCAGCTTTGGGGGGAGTGGGGAGACCCAGTACTTC
TRBV2,-,-,TRBJ1-1,CASSRQAEDTEAFF,TGTGCCAGCAGTCGACAGGCGGAAGACACTGAAGCTTTCTTT
TRBV6-6,-,few,TRBJ2-5,CASRGLTQYF,TGTGCCAGCAGGGGACTGACCCAGTACTTC
TRBV15,-,-,TRBJ1-4,CATSRQGWGEKLFF,TGTGCCACCAGCAGGCAGGGTTGGGGTGAAAAACTGTTTTTT
TRBV28,TRBD1,-,TRBJ1-5,CASNPLGQLLNQPQHF,TGTGCCAGCAACCCCCTGGGACAGCTACTTAATCAGCCCCAGCATTTT
TRBV4-3,-,-,TRBJ1-6,CASSQGYSFYNSPLHF,TGCGCCAGCAGCCAAGGATACAGCTTCTATAATTCACCCCTCCACTTT
TRBV5-5,-,-,TRBJ1-1,CASSIQAGPAVGAFF,TGTGCCAGCAGCATTCAGGCAGGGCCGGCCGTGGGAGCTTTCTTT
TRBV5-1,-,once,TRBJ1-1,CASSPGGAAEAFF,TGCGCCAGCAGCCCGGGGGGGGCGGCAGAAGCTTTCTTT
TRBV7-2,-,-,TRBJ2-7,CASSLGSASYEQYF,TGTGCCAGCAGCTTAGGTAGCGCCTCCTACGAGCAGTACTTC
TRBV4-3,-,-,TRBJ2-7,CASSQVAGNPYEQYF,TGCGCCAGCAGCCAAGTGGCAGGGAACCCCTACGAGCAGTACTTC
TRBV25-1,-,-,TRBJ1-2,CASKEATAVHGYTF,TGTGCCAGCAAGGAGGCGACGGCCGTGCATGGCTACACCTTC
TRBV28,TRBD1,-,TRBJ2-7,CASSWDRGTYEQYF,TGTGCCAGCAGCTGGGACAGGGGGACCTACGAGCAGTACTTC
TRBV7-2,TRBD1,once,TRBJ1-4,CASSLGTGQTIF,TGTGCCAGCAGCTTAGGGACAGGACAAACGATTTTT
TRBV5-1,-,once,TRBJ1-4,CASSLLARTNEKLFF,TGCGCCAGCAGCTTGTTGGCCCGAACTAATGAAAAACTGTTTTTT
TRBV13,TRBD2,-,TRBJ2-1,CASSLTQLAGGHNEQFF,TGTGCCAGCAGCTTAACCCAGCTAGCGGGAGGGCACAATGAGCAGTTCTTC
TRBV5-4,-,few,TRBJ2-2,CASSQRTGELFF,TGTGCCAGCAGCCAGCGGACCGGGGAGCTGTTTTTT
TRBV7-2,-,-,TRBJ2-6,CASSLPSSGANVLTF,TGTGCCAGCAGCCTACCGAGCTCTGGGGCCAACGTCCTGACTTTC
TRBV2,-,-,TRBJ2-2,CASSEVPLGGTGELFF,TGTGCCAGCAGTGAGGTCCCACTGGGCGGGACCGGGGAGCTGTTTTTT